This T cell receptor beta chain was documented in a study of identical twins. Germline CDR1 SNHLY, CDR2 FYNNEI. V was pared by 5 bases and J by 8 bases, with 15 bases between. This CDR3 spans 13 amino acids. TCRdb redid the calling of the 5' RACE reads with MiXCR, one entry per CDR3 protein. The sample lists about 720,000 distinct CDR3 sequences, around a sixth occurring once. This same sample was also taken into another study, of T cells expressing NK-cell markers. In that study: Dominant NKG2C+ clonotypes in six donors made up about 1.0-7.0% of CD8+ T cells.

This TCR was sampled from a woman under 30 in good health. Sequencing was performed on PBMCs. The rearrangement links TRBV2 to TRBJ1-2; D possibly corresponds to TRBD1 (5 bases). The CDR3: CASSRDFKEGYTF. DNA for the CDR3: TGTGCCAGCAGTCGGGACTTTAAAGAAGGCTACACCTTC.